A few counts support the clone carrying this T cell receptor (beta chain). Its antigen is not known. The data are from a study of T-cell memory formation after mild COVID-19. Study-level findings and limits: Memory from before infection featured some responding clones, which suggests cross-reactive memory joined. The CD4+ clones that contracted clustered mainly within CM and EM, and the CD8+ clones concentrated in EMRA.

The germline V gene has CDR1 MNHNS and CDR2 SASEGT. The CDR3 has 15 amino acids. With 6 bases clipped from V and 1 base from J, the junction kept 4 bases outside the gene matches. 5'RACE with constant-segment primers built TCRalpha and TCRbeta cDNA libraries with UMIs. TCRdb re-called the 5' RACE reads through MiXCR, storing one row per CDR3 protein. Here the sample spans 85,000 to 120,000 distinct CDR3 sequences, 17% being singletons. The sample taken for sequencing was PBMCs or a T cell subset sorted from them (not recorded which). This TCR was sampled from an adult woman who had mild COVID-19 (a few samples of this study predate the infection). Cell type and time point are not known. The V call is TRBV6-1, the J call TRBJ2-3; 10 nucleotides align to TRBD2. CDR3 amino acids: CASRVAGGRTDTQYF. As DNA, the CDR3 is TGTGCCAGCAGGGTAGCGGGGGGTCGCACAGATACGCAGTATTTT.